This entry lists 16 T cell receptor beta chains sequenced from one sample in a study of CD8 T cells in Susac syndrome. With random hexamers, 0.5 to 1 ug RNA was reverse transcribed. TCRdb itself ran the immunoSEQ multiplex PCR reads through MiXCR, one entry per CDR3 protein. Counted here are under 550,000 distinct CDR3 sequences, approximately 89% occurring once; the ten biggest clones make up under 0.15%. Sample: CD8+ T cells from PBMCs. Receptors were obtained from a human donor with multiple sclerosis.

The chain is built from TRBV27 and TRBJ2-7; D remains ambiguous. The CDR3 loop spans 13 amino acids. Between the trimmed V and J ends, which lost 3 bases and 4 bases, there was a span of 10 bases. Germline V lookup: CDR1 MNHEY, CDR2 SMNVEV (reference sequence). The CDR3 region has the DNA TGTGCCAGCAGTTTCAGCAGTGCGTACGAGCAGTACTTC. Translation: CASSFSSAYEQYF.

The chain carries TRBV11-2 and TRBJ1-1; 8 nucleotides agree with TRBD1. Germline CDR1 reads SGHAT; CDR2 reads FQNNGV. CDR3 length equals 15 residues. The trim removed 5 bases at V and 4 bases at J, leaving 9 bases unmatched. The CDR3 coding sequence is TGTGCCAGCAGCAAACCCACAGGGGGATTCACTGAAGCTTTCTTT. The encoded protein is CASSKPTGGFTEAFF. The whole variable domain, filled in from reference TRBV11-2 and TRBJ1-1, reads EAGVAQSPRYKIIEKRQSVAFWCNPISGHATLYWYQQILGQGPKLLIQFQNNGVVDDSQLPKDRFSAERLKGVDSTLKIQPAKLEDSAVYLCASSKPTGGFTEAFFGQGTRLTVV.

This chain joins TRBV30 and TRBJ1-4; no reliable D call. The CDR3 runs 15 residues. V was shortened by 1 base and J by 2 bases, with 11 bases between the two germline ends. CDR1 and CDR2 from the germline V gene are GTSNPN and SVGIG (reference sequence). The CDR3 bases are TGTGCCTGGAGTGAAGGGAAGGTTACTAATGAAAAACTGTTTTTT. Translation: CAWSEGKVTNEKLFF. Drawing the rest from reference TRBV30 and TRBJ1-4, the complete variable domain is SQTIHQWPATLVQPVGSPLSLECTVEGTSNPNLYWYRQAAGRGLQLLFYSVGIGQISSEVPQNLSASRPQDRQFILSSKKLLLSDSGFYLCAWSEGKVTNEKLFFGSGTQLSVL.

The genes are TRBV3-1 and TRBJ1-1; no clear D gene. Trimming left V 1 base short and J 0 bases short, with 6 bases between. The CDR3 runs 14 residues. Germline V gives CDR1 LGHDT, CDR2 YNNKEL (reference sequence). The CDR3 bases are TGTGCCAGCAGCCAAGGTTTGGTGAACACTGAAGCTTTCTTT. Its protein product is CASSQGLVNTEAFF.

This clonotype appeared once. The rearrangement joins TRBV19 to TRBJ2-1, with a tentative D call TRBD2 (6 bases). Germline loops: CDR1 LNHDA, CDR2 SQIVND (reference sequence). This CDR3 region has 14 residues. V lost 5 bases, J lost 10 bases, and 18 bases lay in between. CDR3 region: CASSSPGAPVEQFF. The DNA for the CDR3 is TGTGCCAGTAGTTCACCGGGAGCCCCCGTAGAGCAGTTCTTC.

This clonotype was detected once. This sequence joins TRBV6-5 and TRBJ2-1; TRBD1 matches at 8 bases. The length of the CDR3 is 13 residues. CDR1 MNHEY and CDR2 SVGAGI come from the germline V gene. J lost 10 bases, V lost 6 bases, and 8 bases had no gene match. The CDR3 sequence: CASSSLRGLEQFF. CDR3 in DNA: TGTGCCAGCAGCTCACTCAGGGGGCTCGAGCAGTTCTTC.

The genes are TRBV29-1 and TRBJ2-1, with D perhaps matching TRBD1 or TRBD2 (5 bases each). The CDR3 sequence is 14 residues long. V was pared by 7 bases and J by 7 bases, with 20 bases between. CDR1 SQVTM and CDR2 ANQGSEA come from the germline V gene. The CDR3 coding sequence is TGCAGCGGACTCCCGTGGCTGGGGGTGAATGAGCAGTTCTTC. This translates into CSGLPWLGVNEQFF.

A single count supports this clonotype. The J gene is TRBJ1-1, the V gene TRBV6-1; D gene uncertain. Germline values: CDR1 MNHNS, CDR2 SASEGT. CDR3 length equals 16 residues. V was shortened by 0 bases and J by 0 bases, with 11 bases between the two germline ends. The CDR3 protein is CASSEALGNLNTEAFF. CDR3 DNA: TGTGCCAGCAGTGAAGCTTTAGGCAACCTGAACACTGAAGCTTTCTTT.

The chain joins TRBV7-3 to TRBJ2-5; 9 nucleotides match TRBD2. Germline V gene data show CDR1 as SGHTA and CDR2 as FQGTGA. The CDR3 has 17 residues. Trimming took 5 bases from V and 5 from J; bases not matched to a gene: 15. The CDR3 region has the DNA TGTGCCAGCAGCGCTAGGGGCGGGAGGGCCCCGTTCGAGACCCAGTACTTC. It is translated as CASSARGGRAPFETQYF.

The CDR3 is CASKIGTAEVEQFF. CDR3 nucleotides: TGTGCCAGCAAGATAGGGACGGCCGAAGTGGAGCAGTTCTTC. The chain carries TRBV27 and TRBJ2-1; D is tentatively TRBD1 or TRBD2 (5 bases each). V dropped 7 bases and J dropped 10 bases, with 20 bases sitting between them. Germline assignment: CDR1 MNHEY and CDR2 SMNVEV (reference sequence). CDR3 length equals 14 residues.

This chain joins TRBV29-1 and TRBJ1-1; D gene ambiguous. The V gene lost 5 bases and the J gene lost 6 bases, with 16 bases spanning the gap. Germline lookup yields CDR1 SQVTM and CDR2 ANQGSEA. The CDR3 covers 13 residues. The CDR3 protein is CSVRAGEGPEAFF. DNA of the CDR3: TGCAGCGTTCGGGCTGGAGAAGGACCTGAAGCTTTCTTT.

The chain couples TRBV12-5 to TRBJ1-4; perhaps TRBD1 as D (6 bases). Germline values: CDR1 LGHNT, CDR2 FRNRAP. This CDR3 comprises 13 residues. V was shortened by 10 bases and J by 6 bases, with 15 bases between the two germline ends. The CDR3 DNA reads TGTGCTATTAGGAGCAGGGGCGATGAAAAACTGTTTTTT. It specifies CAIRSRGDEKLFF. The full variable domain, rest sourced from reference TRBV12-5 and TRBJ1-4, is DARVTQTPRHKVTEMGQEVTMRCQPILGHNTVFWYRQTMMQGLELLAYFRNRAPLDDSGMPKDRFSAEMPDATLATLKIQPSEPRDSAVYFCAIRSRGDEKLFFGSGTQLSVL.

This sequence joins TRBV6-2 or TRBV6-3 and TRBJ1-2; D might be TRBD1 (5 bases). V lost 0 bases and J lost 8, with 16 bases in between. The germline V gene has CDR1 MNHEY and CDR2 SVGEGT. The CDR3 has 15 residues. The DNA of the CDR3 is TGTGCCAGCAGTTACTCTATGAGTTGGGGCGACGGCTACACCTTC. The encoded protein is CASSYSMSWGDGYTF.

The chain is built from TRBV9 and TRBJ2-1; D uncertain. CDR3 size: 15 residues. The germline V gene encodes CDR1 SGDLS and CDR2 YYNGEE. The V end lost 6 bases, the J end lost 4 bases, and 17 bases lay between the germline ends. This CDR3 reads CASIELLDQYNEQFF. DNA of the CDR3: TGTGCCAGCATTGAACTTCTCGACCAGTACAATGAGCAGTTCTTC.

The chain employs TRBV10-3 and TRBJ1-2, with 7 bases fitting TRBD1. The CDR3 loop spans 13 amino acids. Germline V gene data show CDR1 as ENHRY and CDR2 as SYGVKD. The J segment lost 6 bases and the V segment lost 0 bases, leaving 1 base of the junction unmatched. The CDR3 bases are TGTGCCATCAGTGAGTCAACAGGGGATGGCTACACCTTC. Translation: CAISESTGDGYTF.

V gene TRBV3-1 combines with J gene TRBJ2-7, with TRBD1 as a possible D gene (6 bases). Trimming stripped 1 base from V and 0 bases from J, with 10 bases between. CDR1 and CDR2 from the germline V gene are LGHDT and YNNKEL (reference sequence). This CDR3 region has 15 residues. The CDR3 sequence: CASSQAEGDSYEQYF. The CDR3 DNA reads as TGTGCCAGCAGCCAAGCTGAGGGGGACTCCTACGAGCAGTACTTC.